Below, 25 T cell receptor beta chains from the same sample are listed, as sequenced in a study of cytomegalovirus exposure and HLA in healthy donors. Amplification used 60 Vbeta primers and 13 Jbeta primers. Assay used: immunoSEQ multiplex PCR; TCRdb lists only in-frame clones, some missing. The sample lists 130,000 or so clones, around 82% occurring once. The sequenced sample was PBMCs. Every receptor here comes from a young man in good health and CMV-seropositive.

This chain connects TRBV19 to TRBJ1-5; D may be TRBD1 (5 bases). CDR3 length: 15 amino acids. Trimming stripped 5 bases from V and 3 bases from J, with 14 bases between. CDR1 LNHDA and CDR2 SQIVND come from the germline V gene (reference sequence). CDR3 nucleotides: TGTGCCAGTAGTGATGACAGCAAGGACAATCAGCCCCAGCATTTT. Protein: CASSDDSKDNQPQHF.

The chain is built from TRBV7-9 and TRBJ1-5; 7 bases are shared with TRBD1. Looked up from germline, CDR1 is SEHNR and CDR2 is FQNEAQ (reference sequence). Trimming took 4 bases from V and 4 from J; bases not matched to a gene: 4. This CDR3 spans 14 amino acids. CDR3 coding DNA: TGTGCCAGCAGCTACCAGGGGGGTAATCAGCCCCAGCATTTT. It yields the protein CASSYQGGNQPQHF.

The rearrangement joins TRBV7-9 to TRBJ2-3; 8 bases map to TRBD2. Germline V lookup: CDR1 SEHNR, CDR2 FQNEAQ (reference sequence). The CDR3 consists of 15 residues. V gave up 4 bases and J gave up 4 bases; unmatched junction bases: 7. CDR3 amino acids: CASSYGGGVADTQYF. The CDR3 bases are TGTGCCAGCAGCTACGGGGGGGGTGTGGCAGATACGCAGTATTTT.

The V gene is TRBV7-8, the J gene TRBJ2-5; TRBD1 aligns across 10 bases. The V gene end was trimmed by 5 bases and the J gene end by 0 bases; junction bases not matched to a gene: 3. The CDR3 has 15 amino acids. Germline V gene data show CDR1 as SGHVS and CDR2 as FQNEAQ. The CDR3 region has the DNA TGTGCCAGCAGCCCCGGGACAGGGGACCAAGAGACCCAGTACTTC. Translation: CASSPGTGDQETQYF.

The chain joins TRBV30 to TRBJ1-6, with unresolved D. This CDR3 is built from 15 residues. Germline assignment: CDR1 GTSNPN and CDR2 SVGIG (reference sequence). The ends were cut back, 0 bases at V and 10 bases at J, with 16 bases in the middle. This CDR3 reads CAWSVERAARSPLHF. DNA of the CDR3: TGTGCCTGGAGTGTAGAGCGGGCAGCTCGATCACCCCTCCACTTT.

The chain joins TRBV9 to TRBJ2-3, with 7 bases lining up with TRBD2. The junction had 8 bases not matched to a gene; V was cut back by 4 bases and J by 3 bases. The CDR3 sequence is 15 residues long. CDR1 and CDR2 (germline): SGDLS, YYNGEE. CDR3 residues: CASSPGAGVTDTQYF. The CDR3 DNA reads TGTGCCAGCAGCCCCGGCGCGGGAGTTACAGATACGCAGTATTTT.

This chain links TRBV30 with TRBJ1-2; D might be TRBD1 (6 bases). V lost 2 bases and J 10 bases, leaving 14 bases between the germline ends. This CDR3 contains 12 residues. CDR1 and CDR2 from the germline V gene are GTSNPN and SVGIG (reference sequence). The CDR3 DNA sequence: TGTGCCTGGAGTAGACAGGTCCGCGACTACACCTTC. Translated: CAWSRQVRDYTF.

The J gene is TRBJ2-3, the V gene TRBV28, with a weak D call TRBD2 (9 bases). The germline gives CDR1 MDHEN, CDR2 SYDVKM. This CDR3 is built from 20 residues. Trimming shortened V by 6 bases and J by 1 base, and 29 bases separated the two germline ends. CDR3: CASSLIGTGSIAGGTDTQYF. Written as DNA, the CDR3 is TGTGCCAGCAGCCTTATTGGGACAGGTTCGATAGCGGGAGGCACAGATACGCAGTATTTT.

The gene calls are TRBV18 and TRBJ2-1; no clear D. CDR3 length equals 15 residues. Germline CDR1 is KGHSH and CDR2 is LQKENI. V lost 6 bases and J 6 bases, leaving 18 bases between the germline ends. The CDR3 sequence is CASSPRLWRLNEQFF. DNA of the CDR3: TGTGCCAGCTCCCCCCGGTTGTGGCGGCTCAATGAGCAGTTCTTC.

This chain uses TRBV19 with TRBJ2-7; no definite D call. Trimming pared 6 bases from V and 5 bases from J, leaving 14 bases between. Germline V gives CDR1 LNHDA, CDR2 SQIVND (reference sequence). There are 13 residues in the CDR3. CDR3 DNA: TGTGCCAGTAGGGTCCAGGCGACCAACGAGCAGTACTTC. It specifies CASRVQATNEQYF.

The gene calls are TRBV6-6 and TRBJ2-7; D is possibly TRBD2 (6 bases). In germline, CDR1 is MNHNY, CDR2 SVGAGI (reference sequence). V lost 7 bases to trimming and J lost 4 bases, with 17 bases between them. This CDR3 has 14 amino acids. The CDR3 loop reads CASTYSGDAYEQYF. The CDR3 region has the DNA TGTGCCAGCACGTATAGCGGAGACGCTTACGAGCAGTACTTC.

The rearrangement links TRBV30 to TRBJ2-3, with TRBD1 matching over 10 bases. V lost 3 bases, J lost 3 bases, and 6 bases stayed unmatched. The germline V gene encodes CDR1 GTSNPN and CDR2 SVGIG (reference sequence). The CDR3 has 15 amino acids. Here the CDR3 reads CAWRTGGFITDTQYF. In DNA form, the CDR3 reads TGTGCCTGGAGGACAGGGGGCTTCATTACAGATACGCAGTATTTT. Drawing the rest from reference TRBV30 and TRBJ2-3, the complete variable domain is SQTIHQWPATLVQPVGSPLSLECTVEGTSNPNLYWYRQAAGRGLQLLFYSVGIGQISSEVPQNLSASRPQDRQFILSSKKLLLSDSGFYLCAWRTGGFITDTQYFGPGTRLTVL.

The chain employs TRBV30 and TRBJ1-2; TRBD1 matches 12 bases. The V gene end was trimmed by 2 bases and the J gene end by 7 bases; junction bases not matched to a gene: 8. This CDR3 has 15 amino acids. Germline CDR1 is GTSNPN and CDR2 is SVGIG (reference sequence). The CDR3 here is CAWSFTGTGGGGYTF. CDR3 in DNA: TGTGCCTGGAGTTTTACCGGGACAGGGGGCGGTGGCTACACCTTC.

The chain combines TRBV18 with TRBJ1-4, with 7 bases aligning to TRBD1. After removal of 10 bases from V and 7 bases from J, the junction contained 6 bases not matched to a gene. Germline-derived CDR1 and CDR2 are KGHSH and LQKENI. The CDR3 covers 12 residues. The CDR3 region is CATRDSGEKLFF. Here the CDR3 DNA reads TGTGCCACCCGGGACAGCGGTGAAAAACTGTTTTTT.

This clone was picked up one time. The genes are TRBV13 and TRBJ1-4; TRBD1 matches 8 bases. The CDR3 loop spans 12 amino acids. Germline-derived CDR1 and CDR2 are PRHDT and FYEKMQ (reference sequence). The V and J ends lost 5 bases and 10 bases, in that order; junction bases with no gene match: 3. The CDR3, as DNA: TGTGCCAGCAGCCCCGACAGGGGAAAACTGTTTTTT. Protein product: CASSPDRGKLFF.

The V and J genes are TRBV5-1 and TRBJ1-4; 7 nucleotides match TRBD1. Germline-derived CDR1 and CDR2 are SGHRS and YFSETQ. Losses at the gene ends were 6 bases for V and 4 bases for J; bases not matched to a gene: 6. CDR3 length: 14 amino acids. DNA of the CDR3: TGCGCCAGCACCACAGGGGCGATTAATGAAAAACTGTTTTTT. It specifies CASTTGAINEKLFF.

This clone came up a few times. This chain joins TRBV5-1 and TRBJ1-3; 7 nucleotides agree with TRBD1. With 4 bases clipped from V and 3 bases from J, the junction kept 13 bases outside the gene matches. The germline V gene has CDR1 SGHRS and CDR2 YFSETQ. The CDR3 has 17 amino acids. CDR3 protein: CASSLSPGQQDGNTIYF. CDR3 DNA: TGCGCCAGCAGCCTTTCACCGGGACAGCAAGATGGAAACACCATATATTTT.

This chain uses TRBV29-1 with TRBJ2-1, with 7 bases identical to TRBD1. The CDR3 is made up of 13 amino acids. Germline V gene sequence: CDR1 SQVTM, CDR2 ANQGSEA. V was pared by 4 bases and J by 6 bases, with 6 bases of the junction left unmatched. The CDR3 DNA is TGCAGCGTTGGACAGGGCTTGGGCAATGAGCAGTTCTTC. Its translation is CSVGQGLGNEQFF.

This chain links TRBV6-1 with TRBJ1-2; D is possibly TRBD1 (5 bases). The germline V gene has CDR1 MNHNS and CDR2 SASEGT. V lost 8 bases and J lost 7, with 17 bases in between. This CDR3 has 13 residues. The chain's CDR3 is CASQIGTPPGYTF. As DNA, the CDR3 is TGTGCCAGCCAAATCGGGACTCCCCCTGGCTACACCTTC.

V gene TRBV28 combines with J gene TRBJ2-3, with a tentative D call TRBD1 (6 bases). The CDR3 extends over 15 amino acids. The germline gives CDR1 MDHEN, CDR2 SYDVKM. V lost 5 bases, J lost 5 bases, and 17 bases lay in between. The CDR3 loop is CASSDPRGRGDTQYF. Here the CDR3 DNA reads TGTGCCAGCAGTGACCCCAGGGGTCGGGGAGATACGCAGTATTTT.

The V gene is TRBV5-1, the J gene TRBJ2-1; the D gene is possibly TRBD1 (6 bases). Looked up from germline, CDR1 is SGHRS and CDR2 is YFSETQ. Trimming pared 4 bases from V and 1 base from J, leaving 9 bases between. The length of the CDR3 is 14 residues. CDR3 loop: CASSKDSSYNEQFF. The CDR3 DNA reads TGCGCCAGCAGCAAGGACAGTTCCTACAATGAGCAGTTCTTC. The variable domain in full, with the rest retrieved from reference TRBV5-1 and TRBJ2-1, is KAGVTQTPRYLIKTRGQQVTLSCSPISGHRSVSWYQQTPGQGLQFLFEYFSETQRNKGNFPGRFSGRQFSNSRSEMNVSTLELGDSALYLCASSKDSSYNEQFFGPGTRLTVL.

The chain combines TRBV28 with TRBJ2-7, with 9 bases identical to TRBD1. Germline V CDR1 and CDR2: MDHEN, SYDVKM. This CDR3 region has 15 residues. V dropped 3 bases and J dropped 6; count of bases not matched to a gene: 9. The DNA of the CDR3 is TGTGCCAGCAGTTTCACTACGGGACAGGGTCCCGAGCAGTACTTC. Translation gives CASSFTTGQGPEQYF.

Regarding this clone: This CDR3 is also generated by other DNA sequences in the sample. The V call is TRBV6-4, the J call TRBJ2-1, with TRBD2 matching over 14 bases. Trimming cost V 0 bases and J 6 bases; bases outside gene matches: 1. Germline V gene lookup returns CDR1 MRHNA and CDR2 SNTAGT. CDR3 length: 16 amino acids. The CDR3 bases are TGTGCCAGCAGTGACTCGGGACTAGCGGGAGTCAATGAGCAGTTCTTC. Translation: CASSDSGLAGVNEQFF.

The table lists this clone with a few counts. The chain carries TRBV7-6 and TRBJ1-1, with a possible D match to TRBD1 (5 bases). Trimming left V 3 bases short and J 2 bases short, with 16 bases between. The CDR3 is made up of 16 amino acids. Looked up from germline, CDR1 is SGHVS and CDR2 is FNYEAQ. This CDR3 is CASSLRGGTDNTEAFF. In DNA form, the CDR3 reads TGTGCCAGCAGCTTGAGGGGCGGGACGGACAACACTGAAGCTTTCTTT.

CDR3 in DNA: TGTGCCAGCAGCCACAGGGGTAGCAATCAGCCCCAGCATTTT. Its protein product is CASSHRGSNQPQHF. The genes are TRBV27 and TRBJ1-5, with TRBD1 matching over 7 bases. The length of the CDR3 is 14 residues. After removal of 6 bases from V and 0 bases from J, the junction contained 2 bases not matched to a gene. Germline V gene lookup returns CDR1 MNHEY and CDR2 SMNVEV (reference sequence).